This TCR beta chain was identified in a study of identical twins. General observations from the study: For monozygotic twins, models underestimated out-of-frame TCR alpha sharing. Low generation-probability sequences were in excess among twin-shared out-of-frame alpha sequences.

V gave up 8 bases and J gave up 1 base, with 13 bases separating them. This CDR3 is 14 amino acids long. Germline V gene sequence: CDR1 SEHNR, CDR2 FQNEAQ (reference sequence). Notes on this clonotype: Antigen unknown.

With template switching, a universal primer site was added, and the cDNA carried unique molecular identifiers. TCRdb passed the 5' RACE reads through MiXCR, listing each CDR3 protein once. This table has 640,000 or so distinct CDR3 sequences, around 6.1% appearing once. The rearrangement links TRBV7-9 to TRBJ2-3, with D tentatively TRBD1 (5 bases). Sequenced material: naive T cells sorted from blood. This clonotype was sampled from a man between 18 and 29 years old in good health. CDR3 DNA: TGTGCCAGCCAGACCGACAGTGGCACAGATACGCAGTATTTT. It specifies CASQTDSGTDTQYF.